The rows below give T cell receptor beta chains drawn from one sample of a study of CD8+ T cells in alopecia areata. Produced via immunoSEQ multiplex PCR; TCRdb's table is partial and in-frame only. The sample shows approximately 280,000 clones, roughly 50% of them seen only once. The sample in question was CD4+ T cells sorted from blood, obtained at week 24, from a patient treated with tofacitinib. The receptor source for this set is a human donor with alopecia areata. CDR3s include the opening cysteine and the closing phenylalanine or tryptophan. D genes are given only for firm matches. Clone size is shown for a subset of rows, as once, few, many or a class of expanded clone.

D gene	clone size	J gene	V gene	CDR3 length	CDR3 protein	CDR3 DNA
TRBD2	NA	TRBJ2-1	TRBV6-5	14	CASSYDSGNNEQFF	TGTGCCAGCAGTTACGATAGCGGGAACAATGAGCAGTTCTTC
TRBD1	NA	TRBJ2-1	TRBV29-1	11	CSVWTGGEQFF	TGCAGCGTCTGGACAGGGGGAGAGCAGTTCTTC
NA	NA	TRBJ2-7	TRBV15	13	CATSRRQELEQYF	TGTGCCACCAGCAGGAGACAAGAGCTCGAGCAGTACTTC
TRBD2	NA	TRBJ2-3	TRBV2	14	CASSVRDYADTQYF	TGTGCCAGCAGTGTCCGGGACTACGCAGATACGCAGTATTTT
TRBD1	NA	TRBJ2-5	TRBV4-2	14	CASSLGQGDETQYF	TGTGCCAGCAGCCTGGGACAGGGGGACGAGACCCAGTACTTC
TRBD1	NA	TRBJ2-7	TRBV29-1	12	CSAEGQGAEQYF	TGCAGCGCCGAGGGACAGGGGGCCGAGCAGTACTTC
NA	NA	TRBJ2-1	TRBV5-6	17	CASSNPDWYSSYNEQFF	TGTGCCAGCAGCAATCCGGACTGGTATAGCTCCTACAATGAGCAGTTCTTC
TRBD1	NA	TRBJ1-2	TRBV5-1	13	CASSLDRALGYTF	TGCGCCAGCAGCCTCGACAGGGCCCTAGGCTACACCTTC
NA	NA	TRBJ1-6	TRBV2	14	CASFAGSTNSPLHF	TGTGCCAGCTTCGCAGGGTCTACCAATTCACCCCTCCACTTT
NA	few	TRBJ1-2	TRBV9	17	CASSVVPGGRSLDGYTF	TGTGCCAGCAGCGTAGTCCCGGGAGGACGGTCGTTGGACGGCTACACCTTC
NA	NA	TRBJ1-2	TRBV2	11	CASTGLYGYTF	TGTGCCAGCACGGGTCTCTATGGCTACACCTTC
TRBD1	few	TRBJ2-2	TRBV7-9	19	CASSSPPARGQGRTGELFF	TGTGCCAGCAGCTCGCCACCCGCCAGGGGACAGGGGCGCACCGGGGAGCTGTTTTTT
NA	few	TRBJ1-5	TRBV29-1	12	CSVEDSNQPQHF	TGCAGCGTTGAGGATAGCAATCAGCCCCAGCATTTT
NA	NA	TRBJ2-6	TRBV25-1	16	CASSRPVAAGANVLTF	TGTGCCAGCAGTCGGCCCGTGGCGGCTGGGGCCAACGTCCTGACTTTC
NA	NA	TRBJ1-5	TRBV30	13	CAWGRDLNQPQHF	TGTGCCTGGGGCCGGGATCTCAATCAGCCCCAGCATTTT
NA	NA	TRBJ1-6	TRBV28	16	CASSFPAGGLNSPLHF	TGTGCCAGCAGTTTCCCCGCCGGGGGCCTTAATTCACCCCTCCACTTT
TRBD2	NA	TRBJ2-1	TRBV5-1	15	CASSLGSGGTNEQFF	TGCGCCAGCAGCTTGGGTAGCGGGGGGACCAATGAGCAGTTCTTC
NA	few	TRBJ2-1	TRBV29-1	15	CSVDSWQTFDNEQFF	TGCAGCGTTGATTCGTGGCAGACCTTCGACAATGAGCAGTTCTTC
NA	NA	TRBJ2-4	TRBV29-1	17	CSVWSWGVGSAKNIQYF	TGCAGCGTTTGGAGTTGGGGTGTCGGATCGGCCAAAAACATTCAGTACTTC
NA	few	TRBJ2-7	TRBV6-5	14	CASRVLSRPYEQYF	TGTGCCAGCAGGGTATTGTCCCGACCCTACGAGCAGTACTTC
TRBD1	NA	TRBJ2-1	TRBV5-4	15	CASSSGDRVNGEQFF	TGTGCCAGCAGCTCCGGGGACAGGGTTAATGGGGAGCAGTTCTTC
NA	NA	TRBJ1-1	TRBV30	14	CAWSAWGRAAEAFF	TGTGCCTGGAGTGCTTGGGGGAGAGCGGCTGAAGCTTTCTTT
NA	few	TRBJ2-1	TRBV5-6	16	CASSLAGRGTNNEQFF	TGTGCCAGCAGCTTGGCCGGCAGGGGAACAAACAATGAGCAGTTCTTC
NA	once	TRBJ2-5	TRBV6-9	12	CASMVSQETQYF	TGTGCCAGCATGGTCAGTCAAGAGACCCAGTACTTC
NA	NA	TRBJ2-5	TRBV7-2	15	CASSLRGALRETQYF	TGTGCCAGCAGCTTACGGGGGGCGTTAAGAGAGACCCAGTACTTC
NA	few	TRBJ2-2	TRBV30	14	CAWSVRRVTGELFF	TGTGCCTGGAGTGTACGGCGGGTCACCGGGGAGCTGTTTTTT
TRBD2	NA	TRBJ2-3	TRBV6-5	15	CASSYPGGRSDTQYF	TGTGCCAGCAGTTACCCGGGGGGGCGGTCAGATACGCAGTATTTT
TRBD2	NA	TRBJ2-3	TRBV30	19	CAWSSQRGLFDRSTDTQYF	TGTGCCTGGAGTTCCCAGCGGGGGCTATTTGATCGGAGCACAGATACGCAGTATTTT
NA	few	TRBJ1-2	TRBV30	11	CAWSLIHGYTF	TGTGCCTGGAGTCTGATCCATGGCTACACCTTC
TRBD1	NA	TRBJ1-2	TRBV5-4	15	CASSLPDRPNYGYTF	TGTGCCAGCAGCTTACCGGACAGGCCTAACTATGGCTACACCTTC
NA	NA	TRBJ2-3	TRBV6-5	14	CASSFPPPGGTQYF	TGTGCCAGCAGTTTCCCCCCACCTGGAGGTACGCAGTATTTT
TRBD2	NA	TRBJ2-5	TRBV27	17	CASSRVPRLASQETQYF	TGTGCCAGCAGCCGAGTTCCGCGACTAGCGTCTCAAGAGACCCAGTACTTC
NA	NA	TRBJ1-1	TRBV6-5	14	CASSYSKSNTEAFF	TGTGCCAGCAGTTACTCGAAGAGTAACACTGAAGCTTTCTTT
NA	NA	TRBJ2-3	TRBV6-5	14	CASSYQTDYYTQYF	TGTGCCAGCAGTTACCAAACGGACTACTATACGCAGTATTTT
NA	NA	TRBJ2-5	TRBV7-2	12	CASSFRGETQYF	TGTGCCAGCAGCTTTAGGGGAGAGACCCAGTACTTC
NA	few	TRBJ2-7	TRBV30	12	CAWSVNPYEQYF	TGTGCCTGGAGTGTAAACCCCTACGAGCAGTACTTC
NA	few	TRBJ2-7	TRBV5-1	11	CASSLRDEQYF	TGCGCCAGCAGCTTGAGGGACGAGCAGTACTTC
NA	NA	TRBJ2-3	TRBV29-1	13	CSVVAPGADTQYF	TGCAGCGTTGTAGCACCAGGGGCAGATACGCAGTATTTT
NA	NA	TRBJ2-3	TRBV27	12	CASSQSTDTQYF	TGTGCCAGCAGTCAAAGCACAGATACGCAGTATTTT
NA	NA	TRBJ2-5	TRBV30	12	CAWGNREETQYF	TGTGCCTGGGGGAACAGGGAAGAGACCCAGTACTTC
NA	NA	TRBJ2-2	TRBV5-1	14	CASSPAQGAGELFF	TGCGCCAGCAGTCCCGCACAGGGTGCCGGGGAGCTGTTTTTT
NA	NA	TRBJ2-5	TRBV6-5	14	CASRAGGVMETQYF	TGTGCCAGCAGAGCAGGCGGGGTTATGGAGACCCAGTACTTC
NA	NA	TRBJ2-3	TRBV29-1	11	CSHKGTDTQYF	TGCAGCCATAAGGGGACAGATACGCAGTATTTT
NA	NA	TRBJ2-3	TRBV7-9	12	CASSLSADTQYF	TGTGCCAGCAGCTTAAGTGCAGATACGCAGTATTTT
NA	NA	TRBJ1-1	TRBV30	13	CAWSVLWGGEAFF	TGTGCCTGGAGTGTACTTTGGGGTGGTGAAGCTTTCTTT